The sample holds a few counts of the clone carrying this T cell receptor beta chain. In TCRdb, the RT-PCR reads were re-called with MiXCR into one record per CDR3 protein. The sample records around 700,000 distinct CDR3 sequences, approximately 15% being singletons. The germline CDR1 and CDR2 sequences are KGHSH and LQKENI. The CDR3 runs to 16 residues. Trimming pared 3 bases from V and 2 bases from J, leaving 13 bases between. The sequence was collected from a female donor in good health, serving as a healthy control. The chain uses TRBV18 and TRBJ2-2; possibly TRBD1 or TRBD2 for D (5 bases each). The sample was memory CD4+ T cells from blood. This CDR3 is CASSPIGTQNTGELFF. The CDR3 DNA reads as TGTGCCAGCTCACCGATAGGGACGCAAAACACCGGGGAGCTGTTTTTT.